Below, one T cell receptor (beta chain) is given with its context. The antigen is undetermined. These data come from a study of long-term antiretroviral therapy in people with HIV. immunoSEQ v3.0 was run at survey level. Assay: immunoSEQ multiplex PCR; the TCRdb copy retains only in-frame clones and omits some. The sample carries tens of thousands of clones, about nine tenths recorded once. General observations from the study: Gathering of blood took place between the mid-2000s and the late 2010s, possibly under older ART regimens. At every time point, clones expanded before ART dominated the repertoire.

CDR3 length: 13 amino acids. Losses at the gene ends were 5 bases for V and 6 bases for J; bases not matched to a gene: 4. Germline loops: CDR1 MNHNY, CDR2 SVGAGI (reference sequence). Sample: unsorted PBMCs, taken 5 to 5.5 years after starting antiretroviral therapy. The V gene is TRBV6-6, the J gene TRBJ1-5; 7 nucleotides agree with TRBD1. This TCR derives from a woman in her forties with HIV. CDR3 loop: CASSRQGGQPQHF. The CDR3 nucleotides read TGTGCCAGCAGTCGACAGGGCGGTCAGCCCCAGCATTTT.